This T cell receptor (beta chain) was retrieved from a study of T cell responses to AZD1222 COVID-19 vaccine. General study results and limits: There were vaccine-associated CD4 TCRs across spike, dominant at 160-218 and 743-854. Females outnumbered males among donors, who were mostly white British; clonal diversity was possibly underestimated. Increases in Spike-specific TCR breadth and depth were seen after two AZD1222 doses.

Profiling relied on immunoSEQ multiplex PCR, and the TCRdb table lists in-frame clones only, not all of them. Of about 120,000 clones detected, approximately 86% appear once; the ten largest clones hold around 9.6%. To note about this clone: Its target is unknown.

The CDR3 covers 20 residues. Per germline, CDR1 SGHVS and CDR2 FNYEAQ. V dropped 2 bases and J dropped 0; count of bases not matched to a gene: 11. This receptor was obtained from an adult in good health. The sample consisted of peripheral blood, taken on day 0 of AZD1222 vaccination. The rearrangement links TRBV7-6 to TRBJ2-1; TRBD1 matches 12 bases. CDR3 in DNA: TGTGCCAGCAGCTTACGCACCGGGACAGGGGGCTTGCTCTCCTACAATGAGCAGTTCTTC. Protein product: CASSLRTGTGGLLSYNEQFF. The whole variable domain, remainder taken from reference TRBV7-6 and TRBJ2-1, is GAGVSQSPRYKVTKRGQDVALRCDPISGHVSLYWYRQALGQGPEFLTYFNYEAQQDKSGLPNDRFSAERPEGSISTLTIQRTEQRDSAMYRCASSLRTGTGGLLSYNEQFFGPGTRLTVL.